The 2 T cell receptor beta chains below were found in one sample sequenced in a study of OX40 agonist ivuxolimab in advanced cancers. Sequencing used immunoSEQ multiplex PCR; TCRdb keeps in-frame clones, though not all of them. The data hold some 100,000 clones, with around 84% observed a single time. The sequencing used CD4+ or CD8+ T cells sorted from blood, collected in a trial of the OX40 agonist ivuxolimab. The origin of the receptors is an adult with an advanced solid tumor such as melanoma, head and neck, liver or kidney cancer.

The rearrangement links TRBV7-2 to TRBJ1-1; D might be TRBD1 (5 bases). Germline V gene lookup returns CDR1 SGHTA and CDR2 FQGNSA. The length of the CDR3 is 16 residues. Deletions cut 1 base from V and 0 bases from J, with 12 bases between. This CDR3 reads CASSLGQTDLNTEAFF. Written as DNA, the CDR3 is TGTGCCAGCAGCTTAGGCCAGACAGATTTGAACACTGAAGCTTTCTTT.

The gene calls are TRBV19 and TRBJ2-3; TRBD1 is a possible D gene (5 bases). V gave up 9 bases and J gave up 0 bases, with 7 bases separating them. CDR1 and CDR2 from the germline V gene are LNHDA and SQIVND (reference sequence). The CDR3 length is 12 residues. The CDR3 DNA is TGTGCCAGACACAGGAGCACAGATACGCAGTATTTT. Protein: CARHRSTDTQYF.